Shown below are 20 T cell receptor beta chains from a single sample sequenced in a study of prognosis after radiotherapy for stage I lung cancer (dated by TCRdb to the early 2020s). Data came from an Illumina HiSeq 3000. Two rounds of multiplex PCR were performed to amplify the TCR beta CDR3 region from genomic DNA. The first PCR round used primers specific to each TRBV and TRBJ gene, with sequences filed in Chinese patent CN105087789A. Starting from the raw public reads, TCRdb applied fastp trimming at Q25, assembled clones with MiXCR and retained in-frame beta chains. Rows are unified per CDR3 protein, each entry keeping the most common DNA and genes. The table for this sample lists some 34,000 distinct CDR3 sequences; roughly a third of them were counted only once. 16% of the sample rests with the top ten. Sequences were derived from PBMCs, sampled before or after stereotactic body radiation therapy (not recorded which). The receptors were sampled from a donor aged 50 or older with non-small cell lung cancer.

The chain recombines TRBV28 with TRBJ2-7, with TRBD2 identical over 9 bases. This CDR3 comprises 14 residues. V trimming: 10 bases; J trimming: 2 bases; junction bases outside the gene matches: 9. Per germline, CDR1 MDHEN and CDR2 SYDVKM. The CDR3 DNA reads TGTGCCACTAGTAGCGGGGGCGGAACCTACGAGCAGTACTTC. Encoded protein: CATSSGGGTYEQYF.

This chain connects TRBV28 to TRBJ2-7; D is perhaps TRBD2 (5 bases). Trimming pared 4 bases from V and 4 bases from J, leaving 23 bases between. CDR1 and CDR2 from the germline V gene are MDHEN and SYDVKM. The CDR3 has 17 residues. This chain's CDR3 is CASSCGVGCTERYEQYF. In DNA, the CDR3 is TGTGCCAGCAGTTGTGGGGTGGGGTGTACCGAGCGGTACGAGCAGTACTTC.

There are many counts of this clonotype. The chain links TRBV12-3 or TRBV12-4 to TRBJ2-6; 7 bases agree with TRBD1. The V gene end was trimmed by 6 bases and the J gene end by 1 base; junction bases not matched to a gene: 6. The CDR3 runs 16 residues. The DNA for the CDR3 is TGTGCCAGCAGGACTCAGGGGGTATCTGGGGCCAACGTCCTGACTTTC. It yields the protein CASRTQGVSGANVLTF.

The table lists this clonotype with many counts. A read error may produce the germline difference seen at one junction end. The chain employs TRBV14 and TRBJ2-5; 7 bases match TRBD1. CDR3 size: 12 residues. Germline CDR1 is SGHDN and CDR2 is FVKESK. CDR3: CASSQTRQGFNF. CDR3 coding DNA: TGTGCCAGCAGCCAAACGCGACAGGGCTTCAACTTC.

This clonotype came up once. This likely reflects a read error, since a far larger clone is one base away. The CDR3: CASSEALVIGSGCTF. The CDR3 nucleotides are TGTGCCAGCAGTGAAGCGCTAGTCATAGGGAGTGGCTGCACCTTC. The chain links TRBV6-1 to TRBJ2-7; D possibly corresponds to TRBD2 (5 bases). Germline-derived CDR1 and CDR2 are MNHNS and SASEGT. This CDR3 spans 15 amino acids.

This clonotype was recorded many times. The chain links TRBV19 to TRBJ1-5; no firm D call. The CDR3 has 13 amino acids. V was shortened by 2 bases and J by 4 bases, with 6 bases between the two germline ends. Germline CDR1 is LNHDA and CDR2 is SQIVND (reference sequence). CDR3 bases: TGTGCCAGTAGTATATGGGATAATCAGCCCCAGCATTTT. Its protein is CASSIWDNQPQHF.

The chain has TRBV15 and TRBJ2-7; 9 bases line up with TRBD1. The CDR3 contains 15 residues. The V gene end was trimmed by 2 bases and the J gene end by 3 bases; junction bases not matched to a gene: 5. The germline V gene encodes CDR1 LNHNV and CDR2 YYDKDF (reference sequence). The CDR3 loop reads CATSRNRDRVYEQYF. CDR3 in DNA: TGTGCCACCAGCAGAAACCGGGACAGGGTCTACGAGCAGTACTTC.

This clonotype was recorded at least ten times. In nucleotides, the CDR3 is TGCGCCAGCAGCCAAAGGCTAGCGGGGGTTCTGGGCTCCTACAATGAGCAGTTCTTC. It codes for CASSQRLAGVLGSYNEQFF. The rearrangement joins TRBV4-1 to TRBJ2-1; TRBD2 aligns across 10 bases. CDR1 and CDR2 (germline): MGHRA, YSYEKL. With V trimmed by 2 bases and J by 0 bases, 10 bases remained unmatched. The CDR3 sequence is 19 residues long.

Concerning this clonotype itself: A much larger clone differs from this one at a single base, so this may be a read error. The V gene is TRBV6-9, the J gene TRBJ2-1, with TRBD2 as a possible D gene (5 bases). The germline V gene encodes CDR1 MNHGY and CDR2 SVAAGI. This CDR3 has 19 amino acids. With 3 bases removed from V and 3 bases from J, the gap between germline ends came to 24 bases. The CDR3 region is CASSYPSPLSGIYYNEQFF. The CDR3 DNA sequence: TGTGCCAGCAGTTACCCCTCCCCCTTATCCGGGATTTACTACAATGAGCAGTTCTTC.

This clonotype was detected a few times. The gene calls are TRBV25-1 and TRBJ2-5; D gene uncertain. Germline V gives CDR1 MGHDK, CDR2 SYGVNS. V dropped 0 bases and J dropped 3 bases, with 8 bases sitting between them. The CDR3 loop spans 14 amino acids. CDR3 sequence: CASSEYQAEETQYF. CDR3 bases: TGTGCCAGCAGTGAATATCAGGCAGAAGAGACCCAGTACTTC.

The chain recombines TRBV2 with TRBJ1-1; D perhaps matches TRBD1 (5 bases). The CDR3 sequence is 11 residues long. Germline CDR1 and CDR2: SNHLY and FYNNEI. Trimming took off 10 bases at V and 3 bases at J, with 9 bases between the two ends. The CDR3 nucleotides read TGTGCCACTGGGGGAGACACTGAAGCTTTCTTT. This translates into CATGGDTEAFF. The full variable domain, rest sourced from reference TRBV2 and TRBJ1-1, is EPEVTQTPSHQVTQMGQEVILRCVPISNHLYFYWYRQILGQKVEFLVSFYNNEISEKSEIFDDQFSVERPDGSNFTLKIRSTKLEDSAMYFCATGGDTEAFFGQGTRLTVV.

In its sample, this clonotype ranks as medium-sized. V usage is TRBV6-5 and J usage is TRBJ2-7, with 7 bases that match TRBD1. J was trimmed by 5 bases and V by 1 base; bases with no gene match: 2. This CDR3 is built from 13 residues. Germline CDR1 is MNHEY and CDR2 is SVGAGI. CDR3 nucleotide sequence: TGTGCCAGCAGTTACTTCGACAGGGACGAGCAGTACTTC. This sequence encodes CASSYFDRDEQYF.

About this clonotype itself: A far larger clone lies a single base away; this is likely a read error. The CDR3 nucleotides are TGTGCCAGCAGCTTTAGGGCGTCGTGCACCGGGGAGCTGTTTTTT. This sequence encodes CASSFRASCTGELFF. The chain recombines TRBV7-9 with TRBJ2-2, with unresolved D. The CDR3 consists of 15 residues. The ends were cut back, 3 bases at V and 4 bases at J, with 12 bases in the middle. Germline CDR1 is SEHNR and CDR2 is FQNEAQ (reference sequence).

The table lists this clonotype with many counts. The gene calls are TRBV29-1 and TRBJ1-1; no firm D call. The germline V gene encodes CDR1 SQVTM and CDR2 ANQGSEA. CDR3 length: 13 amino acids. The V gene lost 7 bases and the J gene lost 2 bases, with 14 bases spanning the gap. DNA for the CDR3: TGCAGCGCTGAGCGGCAGAGAAACACTGAAGCTTTCTTT. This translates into CSAERQRNTEAFF.

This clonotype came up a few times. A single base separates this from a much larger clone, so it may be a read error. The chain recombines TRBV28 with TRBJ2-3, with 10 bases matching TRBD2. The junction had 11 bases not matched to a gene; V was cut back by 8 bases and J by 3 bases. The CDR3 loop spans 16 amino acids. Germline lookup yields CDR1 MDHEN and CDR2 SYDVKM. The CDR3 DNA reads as TGTGCCAGCGGTTCCTTAGCGGGGGGACGTACAGATACGCAGTATTTT. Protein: CASGSLAGGRTDTQYF.

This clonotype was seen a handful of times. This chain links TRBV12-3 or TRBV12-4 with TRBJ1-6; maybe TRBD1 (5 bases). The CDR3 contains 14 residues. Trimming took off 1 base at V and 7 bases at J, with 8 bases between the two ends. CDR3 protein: CASSLEGRNSPLHF. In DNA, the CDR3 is TGTGCCAGCAGTTTAGAGGGGCGGAATTCACCCCTCCACTTT.

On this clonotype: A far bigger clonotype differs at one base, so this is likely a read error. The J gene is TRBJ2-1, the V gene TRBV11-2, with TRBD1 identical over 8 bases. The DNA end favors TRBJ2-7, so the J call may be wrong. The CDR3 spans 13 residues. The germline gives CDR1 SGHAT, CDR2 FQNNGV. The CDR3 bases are TGTGCCAGCAGCCCGGACAGGGATGGCGAGCAGTACTTC. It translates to CASSPDRDGEQYF.

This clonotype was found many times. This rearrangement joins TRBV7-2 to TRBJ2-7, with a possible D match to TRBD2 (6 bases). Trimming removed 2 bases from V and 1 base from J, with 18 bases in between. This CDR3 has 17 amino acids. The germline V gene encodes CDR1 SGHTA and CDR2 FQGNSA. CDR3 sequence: CASSLYSTLALSYEQYF. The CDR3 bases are TGTGCCAGCAGCTTATATTCGACGCTAGCGCTATCCTACGAGCAGTACTTC. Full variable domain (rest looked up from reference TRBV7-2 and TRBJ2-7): GAGVSQSPSNKVTEKGKDVELRCDPISGHTALYWYRQSLGQGLEFLIYFQGNSAPDKSGLPSDRFSAERTGGSVSTLTIQRTQQEDSAVYLCASSLYSTLALSYEQYFGPGTRLTVT.

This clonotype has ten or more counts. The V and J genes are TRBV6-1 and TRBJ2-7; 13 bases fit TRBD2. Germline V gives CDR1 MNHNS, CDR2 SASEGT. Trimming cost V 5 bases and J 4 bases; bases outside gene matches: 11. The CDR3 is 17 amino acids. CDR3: CASSPIVTSGGSYEQYF. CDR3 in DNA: TGTGCCAGCAGTCCAATCGTGACTAGCGGGGGGTCGTACGAGCAGTACTTC.

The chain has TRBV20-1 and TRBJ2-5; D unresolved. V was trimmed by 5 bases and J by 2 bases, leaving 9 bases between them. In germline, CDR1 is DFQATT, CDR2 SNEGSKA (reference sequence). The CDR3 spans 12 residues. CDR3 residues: CSARTAQETQYF. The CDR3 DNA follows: TGCAGTGCTCGGACGGCGCAAGAGACCCAGTACTTC.